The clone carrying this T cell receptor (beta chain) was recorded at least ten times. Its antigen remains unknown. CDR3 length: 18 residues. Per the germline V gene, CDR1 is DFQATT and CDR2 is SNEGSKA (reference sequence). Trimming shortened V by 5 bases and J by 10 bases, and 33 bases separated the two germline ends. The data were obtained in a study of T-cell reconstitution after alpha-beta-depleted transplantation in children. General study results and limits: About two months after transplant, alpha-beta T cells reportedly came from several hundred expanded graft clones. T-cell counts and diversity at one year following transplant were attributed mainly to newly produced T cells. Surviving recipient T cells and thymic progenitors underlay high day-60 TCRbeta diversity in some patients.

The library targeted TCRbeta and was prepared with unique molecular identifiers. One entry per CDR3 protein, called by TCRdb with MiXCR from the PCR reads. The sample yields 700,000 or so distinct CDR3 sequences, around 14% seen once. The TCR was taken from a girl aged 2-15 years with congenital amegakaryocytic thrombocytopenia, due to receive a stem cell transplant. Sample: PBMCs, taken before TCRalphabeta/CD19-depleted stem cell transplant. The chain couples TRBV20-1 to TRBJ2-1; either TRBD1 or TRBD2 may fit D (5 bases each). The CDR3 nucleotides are TGCAGTGCTCCCCACCCCCGGGACGTATGGCGAGGTTTTTCGGAGCAGTTCTTC. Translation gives CSAPHPRDVWRGFSEQFF.